These T cell receptor beta chains were read from a single sample in a study of cytomegalovirus exposure and HLA in healthy donors. Clones were sequenced by immunoSEQ multiplex PCR, and TCRdb holds only the in-frame ones, with some missing. The data show approximately 110,000 clones, roughly 79% seen once. Material for sequencing was PBMCs. The receptors were gathered from a man in his forties in good health and CMV-seronegative. The CDR3 runs from the conserved cysteine through the conserved F or W. The D gene is left open where the match is weak. Clone sizes are given selectively: once, few, many, or a class where the clone is expanded.

j_call: TRBJ2-1
clone_size: once
v_call: TRBV4-1
d_call: TRBD2
cdr3_nt: TGCGCCAGCAGCCAAGAAGGGGTTAGCGGGATGTCCTACAATGAGCAGTTCTTC
cdr3_aa: CASSQEGVSGMSYNEQFF

j_call: TRBJ2-7
clone_size: NA
v_call: TRBV5-4
d_call: NA
cdr3_nt: TGTGCCAGCAGCTTTGGAGCCCTCTACGAGCAGTACTTC
cdr3_aa: CASSFGALYEQYF

j_call: TRBJ2-3
clone_size: once
v_call: TRBV27
d_call: TRBD2
cdr3_nt: TGTGCCAGCAGTTTATGGCGGGAGTCTGCAGATACGCAGTATTTT
cdr3_aa: CASSLWRESADTQYF

j_call: TRBJ2-1
clone_size: NA
v_call: TRBV9
d_call: NA
cdr3_nt: TGTGCCAGCACCCTGTCTAGCGATAGCTCCTACAATGAGCAGTTCTTC
cdr3_aa: CASTLSSDSSYNEQFF

j_call: TRBJ1-1
clone_size: NA
v_call: TRBV7-7
d_call: NA
cdr3_nt: TGTGCCAGCAGCCCGTTGAACACTGAAGCTTTCTTT
cdr3_aa: CASSPLNTEAFF

j_call: TRBJ1-5
clone_size: NA
v_call: TRBV19
d_call: TRBD1
cdr3_nt: TGTGCCAGTACAGTTGGGACAGTAAGCAATCAGCCCCAGCATTTT
cdr3_aa: CASTVGTVSNQPQHF

j_call: TRBJ2-3
clone_size: NA
v_call: TRBV5-4
d_call: NA
cdr3_nt: TGTGCCAGCAGCTTGAGTTCAATCGCGGGCACAGATACGCAGTATTTT
cdr3_aa: CASSLSSIAGTDTQYF

j_call: TRBJ2-3
clone_size: NA
v_call: TRBV6-5
d_call: TRBD1
cdr3_nt: TGTGCCAGCAGTTACCCCGGGACAGGGGTCACAGATACGCAGTATTTT
cdr3_aa: CASSYPGTGVTDTQYF

j_call: TRBJ2-7
clone_size: NA
v_call: TRBV27
d_call: TRBD1
cdr3_nt: TGTGCCACTGGACAGGGTACTGAGCAGTACTTC
cdr3_aa: CATGQGTEQYF

j_call: TRBJ1-6
clone_size: NA
v_call: TRBV21-1
d_call: NA
cdr3_nt: TGTGCCAGCAGCAAAAGGGGGCAAAATTCACCCCTCCACTTT
cdr3_aa: CASSKRGQNSPLHF

j_call: TRBJ2-3
clone_size: NA
v_call: TRBV14
d_call: TRBD2
cdr3_nt: TGTGCCAGCAGCCTCCGACTAGCTGCGGATACGCAGTATTTT
cdr3_aa: CASSLRLAADTQYF

j_call: TRBJ2-7
clone_size: NA
v_call: TRBV7-2
d_call: NA
cdr3_nt: TGTGCCAGCAGCTTAGAGTACAGATCCTACGAGCAGTACTTC
cdr3_aa: CASSLEYRSYEQYF

j_call: TRBJ2-7
clone_size: NA
v_call: TRBV27
d_call: TRBD1
cdr3_nt: TGTGCCAGCAGTTTTAGACAGGGGGCCTACGAGCAGTACTTC
cdr3_aa: CASSFRQGAYEQYF

j_call: TRBJ2-7
clone_size: NA
v_call: TRBV4-2
d_call: NA
cdr3_nt: TGTGCCAGCAGCCAAGAAACAGGGTTCTTCTACGAGCAGTACTTC
cdr3_aa: CASSQETGFFYEQYF

j_call: TRBJ2-1
clone_size: NA
v_call: TRBV14
d_call: TRBD1
cdr3_nt: TGTGCCAGCAGCCAAGACGGAAGGGGGCGTTGGTACAATGAGCAGTTCTTC
cdr3_aa: CASSQDGRGRWYNEQFF

j_call: TRBJ2-7
clone_size: once
v_call: TRBV4-3
d_call: NA
cdr3_nt: TGCGCCAGCAGCCAAGTACCGGGTTACGAGCAGTACTTC
cdr3_aa: CASSQVPGYEQYF

j_call: TRBJ2-7
clone_size: NA
v_call: TRBV7-9
d_call: TRBD1
cdr3_nt: TGTGCCAGCAGCGCTCCGGGACAGTTATACGAGCAGTACTTC
cdr3_aa: CASSAPGQLYEQYF

j_call: TRBJ2-7
clone_size: NA
v_call: TRBV12-5
d_call: TRBD2
cdr3_nt: TGTGCTAGTGGTTTGCGGCTAGCGGGAGTTGGCTACGAGCAGTACTTC
cdr3_aa: CASGLRLAGVGYEQYF

j_call: TRBJ2-4
clone_size: NA
v_call: TRBV5-1
d_call: NA
cdr3_nt: TGCGCCAGCACCGAGTCCGGCACCGGGAACATTCAGTACTTC
cdr3_aa: CASTESGTGNIQYF

j_call: TRBJ2-7
clone_size: NA
v_call: TRBV27
d_call: NA
cdr3_nt: TGTGCCAGCAGTTTCGTCGTCGGTCCCTCCTACGAGCAGTACTTC
cdr3_aa: CASSFVVGPSYEQYF

j_call: TRBJ1-6
clone_size: NA
v_call: TRBV15
d_call: TRBD1
cdr3_nt: TGTGCCACCAGCAGAAGACAGGGGTATTCACCCCTCCACTTT
cdr3_aa: CATSRRQGYSPLHF

j_call: TRBJ1-1
clone_size: NA
v_call: TRBV5-1
d_call: NA
cdr3_nt: TGCGCCAGCAGCTACGGGAGCGGGAACACTGAAGCTTTCTTT
cdr3_aa: CASSYGSGNTEAFF

j_call: TRBJ2-1
clone_size: NA
v_call: TRBV18
d_call: NA
cdr3_nt: TGTGCCAGCTCACCCTCGCGCACCTCCTACAATGAGCAGTTCTTC
cdr3_aa: CASSPSRTSYNEQFF

j_call: TRBJ2-3
clone_size: NA
v_call: TRBV18
d_call: TRBD2
cdr3_nt: TGTGCCAGCTCACGTACCCCGGGACTATTAACCACAGATACGCAGTATTTT
cdr3_aa: CASSRTPGLLTTDTQYF

j_call: TRBJ2-1
clone_size: few
v_call: TRBV5-1
d_call: TRBD1
cdr3_nt: TGCGCCAGCAGCTTGACAGGGGGCAATGAGCAGTTCTTC
cdr3_aa: CASSLTGGNEQFF

j_call: TRBJ2-1
clone_size: NA
v_call: TRBV12-5
d_call: NA
cdr3_nt: TGTGCTAGTGGTTTGCAGGGGAGCTCCTACAATGAGCAGTTCTTC
cdr3_aa: CASGLQGSSYNEQFF

j_call: TRBJ1-3
clone_size: NA
v_call: TRBV18
d_call: TRBD1
cdr3_nt: TGTGCCAGCTCACCAGGGACAGGGACTGGAAACACCATATATTTT
cdr3_aa: CASSPGTGTGNTIYF

j_call: TRBJ2-7
clone_size: NA
v_call: TRBV2
d_call: NA
cdr3_nt: TGTGCCAGCAGTGGTAACAGGGTTTACGAGCAGTACTTC
cdr3_aa: CASSGNRVYEQYF

j_call: TRBJ2-3
clone_size: NA
v_call: TRBV7-9
d_call: NA
cdr3_nt: TGTGCCAGCAGCTTAAGGGGGGGAGTAATGGGCAGTGGAGATACGCAGTATTTT
cdr3_aa: CASSLRGGVMGSGDTQYF

j_call: TRBJ2-3
clone_size: NA
v_call: TRBV7-9
d_call: NA
cdr3_nt: TGTGCCAGCAGCTTAACAGGCACAGATACGCAGTATTTT
cdr3_aa: CASSLTGTDTQYF

j_call: TRBJ1-2
clone_size: NA
v_call: TRBV6-6
d_call: NA
cdr3_nt: TGTGCCAGCAGTGAGGCCGCCTATGGCTACACCTTC
cdr3_aa: CASSEAAYGYTF

j_call: TRBJ2-2
clone_size: NA
v_call: TRBV4-1
d_call: TRBD2
cdr3_nt: TGCGCCAGCAGCCAAGTTGCGGGAGTAGGCGGGGAGCTGTTTTTT
cdr3_aa: CASSQVAGVGGELFF

j_call: TRBJ1-1
clone_size: NA
v_call: TRBV10-3
d_call: TRBD1
cdr3_nt: TGTGCCATCAAGGACAGGGCCCCTGAAGCTTTCTTT
cdr3_aa: CAIKDRAPEAFF

j_call: TRBJ2-3
clone_size: NA
v_call: TRBV4-1
d_call: NA
cdr3_nt: TGCGCCAGCAGCCAAACAGCTACAGATACGCAGTATTTT
cdr3_aa: CASSQTATDTQYF

j_call: TRBJ1-4
clone_size: NA
v_call: TRBV7-9
d_call: TRBD1
cdr3_nt: TGTGCCAGCAGCTCACCGGGACAGGGAGACTCGCGGGACGAAAAACTGTTTTTT
cdr3_aa: CASSSPGQGDSRDEKLFF

j_call: TRBJ2-2
clone_size: once
v_call: TRBV5-1
d_call: TRBD1
cdr3_nt: TGCGCCAGCAGCGCCGAGGACAGGGGGCCCACGAACACCGGGGAGCTGTTTTTT
cdr3_aa: CASSAEDRGPTNTGELFF

j_call: TRBJ2-7
clone_size: few
v_call: TRBV6-5
d_call: TRBD1
cdr3_nt: TGTGCCAGCAGGCGGGGACAGGTCTCCTACGAGCAGTACTTC
cdr3_aa: CASRRGQVSYEQYF

j_call: TRBJ2-5
clone_size: NA
v_call: TRBV4-2
d_call: TRBD2
cdr3_nt: TGTGCCAGCAGCCAACTGGGGGTAGCGGGAGAGCAGCAAGAGACCCAGTACTTC
cdr3_aa: CASSQLGVAGEQQETQYF

j_call: TRBJ2-5
clone_size: NA
v_call: TRBV4-1
d_call: TRBD2
cdr3_nt: TGCGCCAGCAGCCAAGCACTAGCGGGGGGCTGGGAGACCCAGTACTTC
cdr3_aa: CASSQALAGGWETQYF

j_call: TRBJ2-3
clone_size: NA
v_call: TRBV29-1
d_call: TRBD2
cdr3_nt: TGCAGCGTTAGAGCGGGGGCCTCCACAGATACGCAGTATTTT
cdr3_aa: CSVRAGASTDTQYF

j_call: TRBJ1-2
clone_size: NA
v_call: TRBV7-2
d_call: NA
cdr3_nt: TGTGCCAGCAGCCCCGCCGTGGGCAGCTATGGCTACACCTTC
cdr3_aa: CASSPAVGSYGYTF

j_call: TRBJ1-1
clone_size: NA
v_call: TRBV7-3
d_call: NA
cdr3_nt: TGTGCCAGCAGCTCTCGGGTCGGTGAAGCTTTCTTT
cdr3_aa: CASSSRVGEAFF

j_call: TRBJ2-7
clone_size: NA
v_call: TRBV11-2
d_call: NA
cdr3_nt: TGTGCCAGCAGCCTAGAGGTCCGAGACTCCTACGAGCAGTACTTC
cdr3_aa: CASSLEVRDSYEQYF

j_call: TRBJ2-7
clone_size: NA
v_call: TRBV7-2
d_call: NA
cdr3_nt: TGTGCCAGCAGCTTAGATCGGCCGGGCTACGAGCAGTACTTC
cdr3_aa: CASSLDRPGYEQYF

j_call: TRBJ2-7
clone_size: NA
v_call: TRBV5-8
d_call: TRBD1
cdr3_nt: TGTGCCAGCAGCCACCCGGGACAGCGAAACTACGAGCAGTACTTC
cdr3_aa: CASSHPGQRNYEQYF

j_call: TRBJ1-1
clone_size: NA
v_call: TRBV5-8
d_call: NA
cdr3_nt: TGTGCCAGCAGCTTATTTGGGGGGGCGAACACTGAAGCTTTCTTT
cdr3_aa: CASSLFGGANTEAFF

j_call: TRBJ2-7
clone_size: NA
v_call: TRBV5-1
d_call: TRBD2
cdr3_nt: TGCGCCAGCAGCACCGGGGGACGTACTGGGACTAGCGTATTCTTC
cdr3_aa: CASSTGGRTGTSVFF

j_call: TRBJ2-7
clone_size: NA
v_call: TRBV9
d_call: TRBD1
cdr3_nt: TGTGCCAGCAGCGAGAGCCCCCGACAGGGTACTTACGAGCAGTACTTC
cdr3_aa: CASSESPRQGTYEQYF

j_call: TRBJ1-6
clone_size: few
v_call: TRBV9
d_call: TRBD1
cdr3_nt: TGTGCCAGCAGCGCTGGACAGGGCACGAATTCACCCCTCCACTTT
cdr3_aa: CASSAGQGTNSPLHF

j_call: TRBJ1-3
clone_size: NA
v_call: TRBV11-2
d_call: NA
cdr3_nt: TGTGCCAGCAGCTTAGATCTTACTTACTCTGGAAACACCATATATTTT
cdr3_aa: CASSLDLTYSGNTIYF

j_call: TRBJ1-5
clone_size: NA
v_call: TRBV4-1
d_call: TRBD1
cdr3_nt: TGCGCCAGCAGCCAAGAAGGGACAGGTAGCAATCAGCCCCAGCATTTT
cdr3_aa: CASSQEGTGSNQPQHF

j_call: TRBJ2-5
clone_size: NA
v_call: TRBV6-1
d_call: TRBD2
cdr3_nt: TGTGCCAGCAGTGCCTCAGGTAGCGGGGAAGGTGAGACCCAGTACTTC
cdr3_aa: CASSASGSGEGETQYF

j_call: TRBJ1-5
clone_size: NA
v_call: TRBV7-2
d_call: NA
cdr3_nt: TGTGCCAGCAGACCTCCCGGAGGGAATCAGCCCCAGCATTTT
cdr3_aa: CASRPPGGNQPQHF

j_call: TRBJ2-7
clone_size: NA
v_call: TRBV29-1
d_call: NA
cdr3_nt: TGCAGCGTTGAGTTAAATACAGGGCGAGGCTACGAGCAGTACTTC
cdr3_aa: CSVELNTGRGYEQYF

j_call: TRBJ2-1
clone_size: NA
v_call: TRBV7-3
d_call: NA
cdr3_nt: TGTGCCAGCAGCTTAAGAGACAGCTCCTACAATGAGCAGTTCTTC
cdr3_aa: CASSLRDSSYNEQFF

j_call: TRBJ1-1
clone_size: few
v_call: TRBV4-2
d_call: NA
cdr3_nt: TGTGCCAGCAGACCATTAGGGGAGAACACTGAAGCTTTCTTT
cdr3_aa: CASRPLGENTEAFF

j_call: TRBJ2-1
clone_size: NA
v_call: TRBV5-4
d_call: TRBD2
cdr3_nt: TGTGCCACCCGGGGGGGACTAGCGGGGAGGGACAATGAGCAGTTCTTC
cdr3_aa: CATRGGLAGRDNEQFF

j_call: TRBJ2-3
clone_size: NA
v_call: TRBV5-4
d_call: NA
cdr3_nt: TGTGCCAGCAGCTTTCCCCGAGCTAGCACAGATACGCAGTATTTT
cdr3_aa: CASSFPRASTDTQYF

j_call: TRBJ1-1
clone_size: NA
v_call: TRBV19
d_call: NA
cdr3_nt: TGTGCCAGTAGCCTTACAGGGAGCACTGAAGCTTTCTTT
cdr3_aa: CASSLTGSTEAFF

j_call: TRBJ2-7
clone_size: NA
v_call: TRBV5-1
d_call: TRBD1
cdr3_nt: TGCGCCAGCAGCGAGAGGACAGGGGCCTACGAGCAGTACTTC
cdr3_aa: CASSERTGAYEQYF